This T cell receptor (beta chain) was recovered during a study of OX40 agonist ivuxolimab in advanced cancers. Some clones are missing from TCRdb's copy, which holds only in-frame ones; the method was immunoSEQ multiplex PCR. The sample lists some 50,000 clones; 80% to 90% were seen once. The CDR3 is 18 residues long. V lost 5 bases, J lost 3 bases, and 26 bases lay in between. The germline CDR1 and CDR2 sequences are SQVTM and ANQGSEA. This clone was counted a few times. This TCR came from an adult with an advanced solid tumor such as melanoma, head and neck, liver or kidney cancer. The chain joins TRBV29-1 to TRBJ2-1, with D perhaps matching TRBD1 (6 bases). Here the sequenced sample was CD4+ or CD8+ T cells sorted from blood, taken in a trial of the OX40 agonist ivuxolimab. CDR3 residues: CSVSRSSRNLGGYNEQFF. CDR3 DNA: TGCAGCGTTAGCCGGTCTAGCCGTAACCTAGGGGGCTACAATGAGCAGTTCTTC.